The rows below give T cell receptor beta chains drawn from one sample of a study of cytomegalovirus exposure and HLA in healthy donors. TCRdb's copy holds only in-frame clones and misses some; the assay was immunoSEQ multiplex PCR. The table has under 200,000 clones, about four fifths seen once. The sample comprised PBMCs. Receptors were obtained from a woman between 50 and 59 years old in good health and CMV-seropositive. The CDR3 runs from the conserved cysteine through the conserved F or W. The D gene is left open where the match is weak. Rows give clone size only sometimes, using once, few, many, or a class for an expanded clone.

clone_size	d_call	v_call	j_call	cdr3_aa	cdr3_nt
-	TRBD1	TRBV5-4	TRBJ1-3	CASSQAPDRRSGNTIYF	TGTGCCAGCAGCCAAGCCCCGGACAGGCGCTCTGGAAACACCATATATTTT
-	-	TRBV5-1	TRBJ1-1	CASSFTQGTEAFF	TGCGCCAGCAGCTTCACACAGGGCACTGAAGCTTTCTTT
-	TRBD1	TRBV6-5	TRBJ2-7	CASAKGTGAYEQYF	TGTGCCAGCGCGAAAGGGACAGGAGCCTACGAGCAGTACTTC
once	TRBD2	TRBV7-2	TRBJ2-3	CASSFTGGPTDTQYF	TGTGCCAGCAGCTTTACGGGGGGGCCCACAGATACGCAGTATTTT
-	TRBD1	TRBV30	TRBJ2-7	CAWSVWGTGSYEQYF	TGTGCCTGGAGTGTATGGGGGACAGGGTCCTACGAGCAGTACTTC
-	-	TRBV7-3	TRBJ1-1	CASSLGSGQREAFF	TGTGCCAGCAGCTTAGGGAGTGGGCAGAGGGAAGCTTTCTTT
-	-	TRBV7-8	TRBJ1-2	CASSLAVGYGYTF	TGTGCCAGCAGCTTAGCCGTCGGTTATGGCTACACCTTC
-	-	TRBV7-2	TRBJ2-1	CASSLGLYGDNEQFF	TGTGCCAGCAGCTTAGGACTTTACGGGGACAATGAGCAGTTCTTC
-	-	TRBV5-4	TRBJ1-3	CASSSPRSGNTIYF	TGTGCCAGCAGCTCACCACGGTCTGGAAACACCATATATTTT
-	TRBD2	TRBV4-1	TRBJ2-5	CASTPSERGGWETQYF	TGTGCCAGCACCCCATCAGAGCGGGGGGGCTGGGAGACCCAGTACTTC
-	-	TRBV27	TRBJ1-5	CASSLRGSENQPQHF	TGTGCCAGCAGTTTAAGGGGGTCCGAGAATCAGCCCCAGCATTTT
-	-	TRBV7-9	TRBJ1-1	CSSSFVHGWSEDTEAFF	TGTTCCAGCAGCTTCGTCCACGGTTGGTCTGAGGACACTGAAGCTTTCTTT
-	TRBD1	TRBV18	TRBJ2-1	CASSPGRDRGLNEQFF	TGTGCCAGCTCTCCGGGGCGGGACAGGGGGCTCAATGAGCAGTTCTTC
-	TRBD1	TRBV5-4	TRBJ1-3	CASSSDRGLGNTIYF	TGTGCCAGCAGCTCAGACAGGGGCCTAGGGAACACCATATATTTT
-	TRBD1	TRBV19	TRBJ2-7	CASAPGQVYEQYF	TGTGCCAGCGCGCCGGGACAGGTCTACGAGCAGTACTTC
-	TRBD2	TRBV25-1	TRBJ2-3	CASSTSGGADTQYF	TGTGCCAGCAGTACCAGCGGGGGGGCGGATACGCAGTATTTT
-	-	TRBV5-1	TRBJ1-2	CASSQGGGGYGYTF	TGCGCCAGCAGCCAGGGAGGCGGGGGCTATGGCTACACCTTC
-	TRBD1	TRBV19	TRBJ1-5	CASSMRQGNQPQHF	TGTGCCAGTAGTATGAGACAGGGGAATCAGCCCCAGCATTTT
-	TRBD1	TRBV19	TRBJ2-1	CASSVTGGSYNEQFF	TGTGCCAGTAGTGTAACAGGGGGCTCCTACAATGAGCAGTTCTTC
once	TRBD2	TRBV4-2	TRBJ2-1	CASSQISGLASKEQFF	TGTGCCAGCAGCCAAATCTCGGGACTAGCGTCCAAGGAGCAGTTCTTC
-	TRBD1	TRBV27	TRBJ2-3	CASSFWTGSGTDTQYF	TGTGCCAGCAGTTTCTGGACAGGGTCAGGCACAGATACGCAGTATTTT